The 2 T cell receptor beta chains below come from one sample, sequenced in a study of OX40 agonist ivuxolimab in advanced cancers. Some clones are missing from TCRdb's copy, which holds only in-frame ones; the method was immunoSEQ multiplex PCR. The sample contains approximately 110,000 clones, roughly 92% of which appear only once. The specimen was CD4+ or CD8+ T cells sorted from blood, collected in a trial of the OX40 agonist ivuxolimab. The receptors stem from an adult with an advanced solid tumor such as melanoma, head and neck, liver or kidney cancer.

This clone was detected once. The V and J genes are TRBV5-1 and TRBJ1-1, with 9 bases that match TRBD1. CDR1 is SGHRS, CDR2 YFSETQ, per germline. Trimming cost V 4 bases and J 4 bases; bases outside gene matches: 5. This CDR3 has 14 amino acids. DNA of the CDR3: TGCGCCAGCAGCGCCGCGACAGGGGGCACTGAAGCTTTCTTT. Its translation is CASSAATGGTEAFF.

The V gene is TRBV27, the J gene TRBJ2-1, with 11 bases that match TRBD1. Germline CDR1 and CDR2: MNHEY and SMNVEV (reference sequence). J was trimmed by 7 bases and V by 5 bases; bases with no gene match: 7. The CDR3 spans 15 residues. The chain's CDR3 is CASSQGQGARNEQFF. For the CDR3, the DNA is TGTGCCAGCAGTCAAGGACAGGGGGCGAGGAATGAGCAGTTCTTC.